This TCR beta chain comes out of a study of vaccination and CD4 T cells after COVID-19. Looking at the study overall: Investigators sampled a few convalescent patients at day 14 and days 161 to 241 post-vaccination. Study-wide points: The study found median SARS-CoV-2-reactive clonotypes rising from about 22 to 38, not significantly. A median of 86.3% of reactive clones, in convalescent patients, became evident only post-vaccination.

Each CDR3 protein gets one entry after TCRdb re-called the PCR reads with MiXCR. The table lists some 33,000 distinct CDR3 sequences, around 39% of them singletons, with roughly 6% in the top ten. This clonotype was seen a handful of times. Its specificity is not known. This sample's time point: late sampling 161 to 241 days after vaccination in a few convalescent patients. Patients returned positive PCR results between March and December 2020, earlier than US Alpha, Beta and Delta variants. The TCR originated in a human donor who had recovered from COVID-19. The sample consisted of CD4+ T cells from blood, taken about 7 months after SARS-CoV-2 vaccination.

The chain's CDR3 is CSASRTDSSNQPQHF. The CDR3 nucleotides are TGCAGTGCTTCCCGGACAGACTCTAGCAATCAGCCCCAGCATTTT. The gene calls are TRBV20-1 and TRBJ1-5, with a weak D call TRBD1 (6 bases). V was shortened by 5 bases and J by 0 bases, with 14 bases between the two germline ends. Germline V gene sequence: CDR1 DFQATT, CDR2 SNEGSKA (reference sequence). The CDR3 runs to 15 residues.